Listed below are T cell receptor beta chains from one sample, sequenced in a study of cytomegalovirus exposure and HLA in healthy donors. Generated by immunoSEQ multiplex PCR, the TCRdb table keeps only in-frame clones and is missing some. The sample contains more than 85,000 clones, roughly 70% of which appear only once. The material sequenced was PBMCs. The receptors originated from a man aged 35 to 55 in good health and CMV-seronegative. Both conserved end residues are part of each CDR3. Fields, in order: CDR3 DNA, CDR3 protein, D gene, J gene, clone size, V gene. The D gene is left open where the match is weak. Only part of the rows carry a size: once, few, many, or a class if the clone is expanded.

cdr3_nt: TGCGCCAGCAGCCACAGCGGGGGGCGTCCCGATGAGCAGTTCTTC
cdr3_aa: CASSHSGGRPDEQFF
d_call: TRBD2
j_call: TRBJ2-1
clone_size: NA
v_call: TRBV4-3

cdr3_nt: TGTGCCAGCAGTTTAAGTGGCGGGACCTACGAGCAGTACTTC
cdr3_aa: CASSLSGGTYEQYF
d_call: NA
j_call: TRBJ2-7
clone_size: NA
v_call: TRBV28

cdr3_nt: TGTGCCAGCAGTGAATATTCGGCAGGGGGCTCCTATGGCTACACCTTC
cdr3_aa: CASSEYSAGGSYGYTF
d_call: TRBD1
j_call: TRBJ1-2
clone_size: NA
v_call: TRBV25-1

cdr3_nt: TGCGCCAGCAGCAATGGACAGGGTTCGTACGAGCAGTACTTC
cdr3_aa: CASSNGQGSYEQYF
d_call: TRBD1
j_call: TRBJ2-7
clone_size: NA
v_call: TRBV5-1

cdr3_nt: TGCGCCAGCAGCTTGGGTGGAGGGTTGAACACTGAAGCTTTCTTT
cdr3_aa: CASSLGGGLNTEAFF
d_call: NA
j_call: TRBJ1-1
clone_size: NA
v_call: TRBV5-1

cdr3_nt: TGTGCCAGCTCACCAGGGGGAGGTGCTCGCGACACCGGGGAGCTGTTTTTT
cdr3_aa: CASSPGGGARDTGELFF
d_call: NA
j_call: TRBJ2-2
clone_size: NA
v_call: TRBV18

cdr3_nt: TGTGCCACCAGCAGGACAGGGGGTGAGGTTTACAATGAGCAGTTCTTC
cdr3_aa: CATSRTGGEVYNEQFF
d_call: TRBD1
j_call: TRBJ2-1
clone_size: NA
v_call: TRBV15

cdr3_nt: TGTGCCAGCAGCTTAGCGGGTCTCTACGAGCAGTACTTC
cdr3_aa: CASSLAGLYEQYF
d_call: NA
j_call: TRBJ2-7
clone_size: NA
v_call: TRBV11-2

cdr3_nt: TGTGCCAGCAGCCTGTCAGGCTCCCATCTAGCAACGCAGTATTTT
cdr3_aa: CASSLSGSHLATQYF
d_call: NA
j_call: TRBJ2-3
clone_size: NA
v_call: TRBV7-2

cdr3_nt: TGTGCCAGCAGCCCAGGACTAGCGGGGAGCTCCTACGAGCAGTACTTC
cdr3_aa: CASSPGLAGSSYEQYF
d_call: TRBD2
j_call: TRBJ2-7
clone_size: NA
v_call: TRBV4-2

cdr3_nt: TGCGCCAGCAGCTCGCTGGCAGGGGACGAGCAGTACTTC
cdr3_aa: CASSSLAGDEQYF
d_call: NA
j_call: TRBJ2-7
clone_size: NA
v_call: TRBV5-1

cdr3_nt: TGCGCCAGCAGCCAAGATGTTAGGGTCGCCGGCAGGGGTGATGGCTACACCTTC
cdr3_aa: CASSQDVRVAGRGDGYTF
d_call: NA
j_call: TRBJ1-2
clone_size: few
v_call: TRBV4-3

cdr3_nt: TGTGCCAGCATGGGGCAGCCCCTCGAGCAGTACTTC
cdr3_aa: CASMGQPLEQYF
d_call: NA
j_call: TRBJ2-7
clone_size: once
v_call: TRBV2

cdr3_nt: TGTGCCAGCAGCCCACGGGGGTGGAATGGCTACACCTTC
cdr3_aa: CASSPRGWNGYTF
d_call: NA
j_call: TRBJ1-2
clone_size: few
v_call: TRBV7-9

cdr3_nt: TGTGCCAGCAGTTGGGGGACAGCGGCTGGGTCACCCCTCCACTTT
cdr3_aa: CASSWGTAAGSPLHF
d_call: TRBD1
j_call: TRBJ1-6
clone_size: few
v_call: TRBV6-6

cdr3_nt: TGTGCCAGCAGTGATTCCGGACAGCTATCACCCCTCCACTTT
cdr3_aa: CASSDSGQLSPLHF
d_call: NA
j_call: TRBJ1-6
clone_size: NA
v_call: TRBV6-1

cdr3_nt: TGTGCCAGCAGCTTCTACAGGGGCGGGGAGGAAAAACTGTTTTTT
cdr3_aa: CASSFYRGGEEKLFF
d_call: TRBD1
j_call: TRBJ1-4
clone_size: few
v_call: TRBV7-2

cdr3_nt: TGTGCCAGCGCCCGGGGAGCGGGGGATACAGATACGCAGTATTTT
cdr3_aa: CASARGAGDTDTQYF
d_call: TRBD2
j_call: TRBJ2-3
clone_size: few
v_call: TRBV5-5

cdr3_nt: TGCGCCAGCAGCCCGGGCAGGGGGTCGGGTGATGAGCAGTTCTTC
cdr3_aa: CASSPGRGSGDEQFF
d_call: TRBD1
j_call: TRBJ2-1
clone_size: NA
v_call: TRBV5-1

cdr3_nt: TGTGCCAGCAGCTTATCGGGACAGGGGAGTGGTGAGCAGTTCTTC
cdr3_aa: CASSLSGQGSGEQFF
d_call: TRBD1
j_call: TRBJ2-1
clone_size: NA
v_call: TRBV7-3

cdr3_nt: TGTGCCAGCAGCAATCCGAGGCTGGCGGGGGGCCGTATCAACGAGCAGTACTTC
cdr3_aa: CASSNPRLAGGRINEQYF
d_call: TRBD2
j_call: TRBJ2-7
clone_size: few
v_call: TRBV7-9

cdr3_nt: TGTGCCAGCAGCTCTCGGTTTGGCAGGGGGGACACTGAAGCTTTCTTT
cdr3_aa: CASSSRFGRGDTEAFF
d_call: TRBD1
j_call: TRBJ1-1
clone_size: NA
v_call: TRBV5-6

cdr3_nt: TGCGCCAGCAGCCAAGATATCGGGGAGCTGTTTTTT
cdr3_aa: CASSQDIGELFF
d_call: NA
j_call: TRBJ2-2
clone_size: NA
v_call: TRBV4-3

cdr3_nt: TGTGCCAGCAGCGTAGTGGTATTGGGTGGAAACAGGGCTGGCTATGGCTACACCTTC
cdr3_aa: CASSVVVLGGNRAGYGYTF
d_call: NA
j_call: TRBJ1-2
clone_size: NA
v_call: TRBV9

cdr3_nt: TGTGCCACCAGCAGGATACCAGCGGGGGAGCCAGATACGCAGTATTTT
cdr3_aa: CATSRIPAGEPDTQYF
d_call: TRBD2
j_call: TRBJ2-3
clone_size: NA
v_call: TRBV15

cdr3_nt: TGCGCCAGCAGCTTGGCGCTAGCGGCGGTCTCCTACGAGCAGTACTTC
cdr3_aa: CASSLALAAVSYEQYF
d_call: TRBD2
j_call: TRBJ2-7
clone_size: once
v_call: TRBV5-1

cdr3_nt: TGTGCCAGCAGTTTATTCCCAGGGTTGAACGAGCAGTACTTC
cdr3_aa: CASSLFPGLNEQYF
d_call: NA
j_call: TRBJ2-7
clone_size: NA
v_call: TRBV27

cdr3_nt: TGTGCCAGCAGTTCCCCGGGACAGGGGGCCTACGAGCAGTACTTC
cdr3_aa: CASSSPGQGAYEQYF
d_call: TRBD1
j_call: TRBJ2-7
clone_size: NA
v_call: TRBV6-5

cdr3_nt: TGTGCCAGCAGCGTAGGTTCAGGGGCAGGAGGAACTAACTATGGCTACACCTTC
cdr3_aa: CASSVGSGAGGTNYGYTF
d_call: NA
j_call: TRBJ1-2
clone_size: NA
v_call: TRBV9

cdr3_nt: TGTGCCAGCAGCCTCGGGGCAGGGGGTTCCTACGAGCAGTACTTC
cdr3_aa: CASSLGAGGSYEQYF
d_call: TRBD1
j_call: TRBJ2-7
clone_size: NA
v_call: TRBV6-5

cdr3_nt: TGTGCCAGCTCACCACCACCAGGATCACCCCTCCACTTT
cdr3_aa: CASSPPPGSPLHF
d_call: NA
j_call: TRBJ1-6
clone_size: NA
v_call: TRBV18

cdr3_nt: TGTGCCAGCAGTAGAGCGGTAGGGGAGACCCAGTACTTC
cdr3_aa: CASSRAVGETQYF
d_call: NA
j_call: TRBJ2-5
clone_size: few
v_call: TRBV6-5

cdr3_nt: TGTGCCAGCAGCCCGGGACATTTCGGGACGTCCTCTAGCAATCAGCCCCAGCATTTT
cdr3_aa: CASSPGHFGTSSSNQPQHF
d_call: NA
j_call: TRBJ1-5
clone_size: NA
v_call: TRBV5-4

cdr3_nt: TGTGCCAGCAGCCAAAGTCAGGGATCTGGGGCCAACGTCCTGACTTTC
cdr3_aa: CASSQSQGSGANVLTF
d_call: NA
j_call: TRBJ2-6
clone_size: NA
v_call: TRBV4-2

cdr3_nt: TGTGCCAGCAGCTTTTACAGCTCTGAAGCTTTCTTT
cdr3_aa: CASSFYSSEAFF
d_call: NA
j_call: TRBJ1-1
clone_size: NA
v_call: TRBV11-2

cdr3_nt: TGTGCCAGCAGCTTGGCCGGGACACTCAATCAGCCCCAGCATTTT
cdr3_aa: CASSLAGTLNQPQHF
d_call: NA
j_call: TRBJ1-5
clone_size: NA
v_call: TRBV5-6

cdr3_nt: TGTGCCAGCAGCCGGACAGGGTTGGAGACCCAGTACTTC
cdr3_aa: CASSRTGLETQYF
d_call: NA
j_call: TRBJ2-5
clone_size: NA
v_call: TRBV21-1

cdr3_nt: TGTGCCACCAGCAGATGGTCCGGGTTGAACACTGAAGCTTTCTTT
cdr3_aa: CATSRWSGLNTEAFF
d_call: NA
j_call: TRBJ1-1
clone_size: NA
v_call: TRBV15

cdr3_nt: TGTGCCAGTAGCCCCGAGATTAACACCATATATTTT
cdr3_aa: CASSPEINTIYF
d_call: NA
j_call: TRBJ1-3
clone_size: NA
v_call: TRBV19

cdr3_nt: TGTGCCAGCAGCTTATCAGGCAGGGGCCGATTTAACTATGGCTACACCTTC
cdr3_aa: CASSLSGRGRFNYGYTF
d_call: NA
j_call: TRBJ1-2
clone_size: NA
v_call: TRBV7-8

cdr3_nt: TGTGCCAGCAGTTTAATCGGGAACACCTACGAGCAGTACTTC
cdr3_aa: CASSLIGNTYEQYF
d_call: NA
j_call: TRBJ2-7
clone_size: NA
v_call: TRBV2

cdr3_nt: TGTGCCACCAGCGGAGGGGGGGGAACACCCCTCCACTTT
cdr3_aa: CATSGGGGTPLHF
d_call: NA
j_call: TRBJ1-6
clone_size: NA
v_call: TRBV15

cdr3_nt: TGCGCCAGCAGCCGCCCATCGGGGGAAGAGACCCAGTACTTC
cdr3_aa: CASSRPSGEETQYF
d_call: NA
j_call: TRBJ2-5
clone_size: NA
v_call: TRBV5-1

cdr3_nt: TGTGCCAGCAGCCCTGACAGGGGGCAAGGGGCTGAAGCTTTCTTT
cdr3_aa: CASSPDRGQGAEAFF
d_call: TRBD1
j_call: TRBJ1-1
clone_size: NA
v_call: TRBV7-8

cdr3_nt: TGTGCCAGCAGCCCAGGGACAGGGAGGCAAGAGACCCAGTACTTC
cdr3_aa: CASSPGTGRQETQYF
d_call: TRBD1
j_call: TRBJ2-5
clone_size: NA
v_call: TRBV9

cdr3_nt: TGTGCCAGCAGTTTAGCTGGGACAGGGATTTATGGCTACACCTTC
cdr3_aa: CASSLAGTGIYGYTF
d_call: TRBD1
j_call: TRBJ1-2
clone_size: few
v_call: TRBV27

cdr3_nt: TGTGCTAGTGGGGCGGGGTGGAACACTGAAGCTTTCTTT
cdr3_aa: CASGAGWNTEAFF
d_call: NA
j_call: TRBJ1-1
clone_size: NA
v_call: TRBV12-5

cdr3_nt: TGTGCCAGCAGCTTGGGGACTAGCGGGGGAAACGAGCAGTACTTC
cdr3_aa: CASSLGTSGGNEQYF
d_call: TRBD2
j_call: TRBJ2-7
clone_size: once
v_call: TRBV5-8

cdr3_nt: TGCGCCAGCAGCGTCGGGACAGGGGACTCCTACGAGCAGTACTTC
cdr3_aa: CASSVGTGDSYEQYF
d_call: TRBD1
j_call: TRBJ2-7
clone_size: NA
v_call: TRBV5-1

cdr3_nt: TGTTCCAGCAGCCCCAACCCGGACTACTCGAACACCGGGGAGCTGTTTTTT
cdr3_aa: CSSSPNPDYSNTGELFF
d_call: NA
j_call: TRBJ2-2
clone_size: NA
v_call: TRBV7-9

cdr3_nt: TGTGCCAGCAGCGTCAGCGTCCAAGAGACCCAGTACTTC
cdr3_aa: CASSVSVQETQYF
d_call: NA
j_call: TRBJ2-5
clone_size: NA
v_call: TRBV9

cdr3_nt: TGTGCCAGTAGTATGGAACAGGCCGCCTATGGCTACACCTTC
cdr3_aa: CASSMEQAAYGYTF
d_call: NA
j_call: TRBJ1-2
clone_size: NA
v_call: TRBV19

cdr3_nt: TGTGCCAGCAGCTGGGACAGGAGAACGCAGTATTTT
cdr3_aa: CASSWDRRTQYF
d_call: TRBD1
j_call: TRBJ2-3
clone_size: NA
v_call: TRBV14

cdr3_nt: TGCGCCAGCAGTGCAGGGCGGGGTAATGAAAAACTGTTTTTT
cdr3_aa: CASSAGRGNEKLFF
d_call: NA
j_call: TRBJ1-4
clone_size: few
v_call: TRBV4-3

cdr3_nt: TGTGCCATCAGTGAGAGGGGAGGGTTGAACACTGAAGCTTTCTTT
cdr3_aa: CAISERGGLNTEAFF
d_call: NA
j_call: TRBJ1-1
clone_size: few
v_call: TRBV10-3

cdr3_nt: TGTGCCAGCAGCGCCAACGAATCAGGGGACAAGACCCAGTACTTC
cdr3_aa: CASSANESGDKTQYF
d_call: NA
j_call: TRBJ2-5
clone_size: NA
v_call: TRBV5-5

cdr3_nt: TGCAGCGTGACAGGCGGCACCGGGGAGCTGTTTTTT
cdr3_aa: CSVTGGTGELFF
d_call: NA
j_call: TRBJ2-2
clone_size: NA
v_call: TRBV29-1

cdr3_nt: TGTGCCAGCAGCCTCTTAGCCGATGAGCAGTTCTTC
cdr3_aa: CASSLLADEQFF
d_call: NA
j_call: TRBJ2-1
clone_size: NA
v_call: TRBV11-2

cdr3_nt: TGTGCCAGCAGCCGCGGCGGGGGCTACGAGCAGTACTTC
cdr3_aa: CASSRGGGYEQYF
d_call: TRBD2
j_call: TRBJ2-7
clone_size: NA
v_call: TRBV7-9